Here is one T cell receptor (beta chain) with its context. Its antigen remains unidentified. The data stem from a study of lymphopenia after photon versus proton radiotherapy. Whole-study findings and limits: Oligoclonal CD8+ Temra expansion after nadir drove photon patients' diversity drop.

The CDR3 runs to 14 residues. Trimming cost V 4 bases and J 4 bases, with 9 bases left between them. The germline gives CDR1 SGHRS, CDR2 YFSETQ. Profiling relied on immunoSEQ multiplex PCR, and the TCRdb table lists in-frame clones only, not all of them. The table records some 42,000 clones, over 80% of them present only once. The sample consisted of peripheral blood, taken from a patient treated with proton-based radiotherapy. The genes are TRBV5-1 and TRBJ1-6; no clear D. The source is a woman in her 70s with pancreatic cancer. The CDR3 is CASSVDGYNSPLHF. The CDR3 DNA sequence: TGCGCCAGCAGCGTGGACGGTTATAATTCACCCCTCCACTTT.